This passage covers 29 T cell receptor beta chains from one sample sequenced in a study of identical twins (dated by TCRdb to the mid-2010s). Libraries were built with 5' RACE. Instrument used: Illumina HiSeq 2000. Clones were called with MiXCR by TCRdb after fastp trimmed the public reads at Q25, and only in-frame beta chains were retained. Duplicate CDR3 protein sequences are folded into a single record with the most common DNA and genes. Present in this sample are 350,000 to 450,000 distinct CDR3 sequences, about 18% of which were seen just once. The ten largest clonotypes hold 9% to 15% of the sample. The material sequenced was naive T cells sorted from blood. The cell subset or site tag for this specimen amounts to: cells isolated with a human naive T-cell isolation kit. The receptors were gathered from a middle-aged man in good health.

At least ten counts were recorded for this clonotype. The DNA for the CDR3 is TGTGCCTGGGGTTACACAGATACGCAGTATTTT. Its translation is CAWGYTDTQYF. The V call is TRBV30, the J call TRBJ2-3; D ambiguous. Germline V lookup: CDR1 GTSNPN, CDR2 SVGIG (reference sequence). There are 11 residues in the CDR3. V shed 5 bases and J shed 2 bases, with 5 bases lying between them.

The CDR3 region is CASWKQGRGYTF. The CDR3 nucleotides read TGTGCCAGCTGGAAACAGGGACGTGGCTACACCTTC. This chain uses TRBV27 with TRBJ1-2; D possibly corresponds to TRBD1 (6 bases). Looked up from germline, CDR1 is MNHEY and CDR2 is SMNVEV (reference sequence). Trimming stripped 8 bases from V and 7 bases from J, with 14 bases between. CDR3 length: 12 amino acids.

The chain recombines TRBV27 with TRBJ2-7; D remains ambiguous. V was shortened by 3 bases and J by 6 bases, with 15 bases between the two germline ends. The CDR3 has 14 residues. Germline loops: CDR1 MNHEY, CDR2 SMNVEV (reference sequence). CDR3: CASSLGPVTSEQYF. CDR3 sequence (DNA): TGTGCCAGCAGTTTGGGCCCCGTCACAAGCGAGCAGTACTTC.

This clonotype was seen more than once but under ten times. The gene calls are TRBV20-1 and TRBJ2-2, with 11 bases matching TRBD2. The CDR3 covers 15 residues. V was pared by 3 bases and J by 1 base, with 1 base of the junction left unmatched. Germline V gene lookup returns CDR1 DFQATT and CDR2 SNEGSKA (reference sequence). The CDR3 protein is CSARGTSGNTGELFF. DNA of the CDR3: TGCAGTGCTAGGGGGACTAGCGGGAACACCGGGGAGCTGTTTTTT.

V usage is TRBV20-1 and J usage is TRBJ2-1, with TRBD2 matching over 10 bases. The CDR3 length is 15 residues. The trim removed 1 base at V and 9 bases at J, leaving 9 bases unmatched. Per germline, CDR1 DFQATT and CDR2 SNEGSKA (reference sequence). For the CDR3, the DNA is TGCAGTGCTAGAGCCAGCGGGAGGGCCCTGCGTGAGCAGTTCTTC. Translating gives CSARASGRALREQFF.

This clonotype was counted many times. This sequence joins TRBV12-3 or TRBV12-4 and TRBJ2-2, with D perhaps matching TRBD2 (6 bases). Trimming took 1 base from V and 4 from J, leaving 13 bases between them. This CDR3 comprises 16 residues. CDR3 coding DNA: TGTGCCAGCAGTTTAGAAGGGGAGGTATCCACCGGGGAGCTGTTTTTT. Protein product: CASSLEGEVSTGELFF.

In its sample, this clonotype was seen a few times. The V call is TRBV12-3 or TRBV12-4, the J call TRBJ1-6; tentatively, D is TRBD1 (6 bases). The CDR3 totals 14 residues. Trimming shortened V by 3 bases and J by 8 bases, and 11 bases separated the two germline ends. The CDR3, as DNA: TGTGCCAGCAGTTTTCCGGGGGCGGATTCACCCCTCCACTTT. Its translation: CASSFPGADSPLHF.

This chain connects TRBV9 to TRBJ2-1, with D maybe TRBD2 (6 bases). The CDR3 contains 15 residues. CDR1 and CDR2 (germline): SGDLS, YYNGEE. The germline V and J ends were trimmed by 0 bases and 3 bases, with 10 bases remaining between them. The CDR3 coding sequence is TGTGCCAGCAGCGTAGGGGCGGGACTCTACAATGAGCAGTTCTTC. Protein: CASSVGAGLYNEQFF.

This clonotype turned up a few times. This rearrangement joins TRBV11-2 to TRBJ2-7; either TRBD1 or TRBD2 may supply D (5 bases each). Per germline, CDR1 SGHAT and CDR2 FQNNGV. This CDR3 comprises 13 residues. V was pared by 3 bases and J by 5 bases, with 11 bases between. The CDR3: CASSFSREHEQYF. In DNA, the CDR3 is TGTGCCAGCAGCTTTTCCAGGGAGCACGAGCAGTACTTC.

This clonotype was recorded once. The rearrangement joins TRBV7-9 to TRBJ2-7; D unresolved. V was trimmed by 6 bases and J by 5 bases, leaving 14 bases between them. CDR1 is SEHNR, CDR2 FQNEAQ, per germline (reference sequence). There are 13 residues in the CDR3. CDR3 in amino acids: CASRPPGVHEQYF. The CDR3, as DNA: TGTGCCAGCAGGCCCCCGGGCGTCCACGAGCAGTACTTC.

This chain connects TRBV5-5 to TRBJ1-2; D uncertain. In germline, CDR1 is SGHKS, CDR2 YYEKEE (reference sequence). V was clipped by 2 bases and J by 8 bases, with 13 bases between them. The CDR3 contains 13 residues. The CDR3 coding sequence is TGTGCCAGCAGCTTCAGAGGGCTCGACGGCTACACCTTC. It encodes CASSFRGLDGYTF.

The rearrangement joins TRBV5-1 to TRBJ2-3, with TRBD2 matching 7 bases. V gave up 2 bases and J gave up 1 base; unmatched junction bases: 4. In germline, CDR1 is SGHRS, CDR2 YFSETQ. The CDR3 consists of 15 residues. CDR3 bases: TGCGCCAGCAGCTTCGGGACTAAGGGCACAGATACGCAGTATTTT. It specifies CASSFGTKGTDTQYF.

This chain links TRBV6-2 or TRBV6-3 with TRBJ2-7, with a tentative D call TRBD1 (6 bases). Germline assignment: CDR1 MNHEY and CDR2 SVGEGT. Trimming left V 8 bases short and J 5 bases short, with 13 bases between. The CDR3 spans 12 residues. In DNA, the CDR3 is TGTGCCAGCGCGACAGGCGGCGACGAGCAGTACTTC. It yields the protein CASATGGDEQYF.

This clonotype came up many times. V and J are TRBV20-1 and TRBJ1-2; D gene uncertain. The germline V and J ends were trimmed by 0 bases and 1 base, with 12 bases remaining between them. The germline gives CDR1 DFQATT, CDR2 SNEGSKA (reference sequence). The CDR3 consists of 15 residues. This chain's CDR3 is CSARDSTAFNYGYTF. DNA of the CDR3: TGCAGTGCTAGAGATAGTACAGCTTTTAACTATGGCTACACCTTC.

This clonotype was recorded many times. This chain uses TRBV6-5 with TRBJ2-1; D is possibly TRBD2 (5 bases). CDR3 length: 11 residues. V lost 2 bases and J 9 bases, leaving 5 bases between the germline ends. Germline lookup yields CDR1 MNHEY and CDR2 SVGAGI. CDR3 sequence reads: CASSYAGEQFF. CDR3 coding DNA: TGTGCCAGCAGTTACGCGGGTGAGCAGTTCTTC.

This sequence joins TRBV27 and TRBJ2-3; D possibly corresponds to TRBD1 (6 bases). V was shortened by 3 bases and J by 5 bases, with 15 bases between the two germline ends. CDR1 and CDR2 from the germline V gene are MNHEY and SMNVEV (reference sequence). This CDR3 has 15 amino acids. The CDR3 DNA sequence: TGTGCCAGCAGTTTTAGTCCAGCGACAGGAGATACGCAGTATTTT. Amino acids: CASSFSPATGDTQYF.

There are a few counts of this clonotype. The CDR3 nucleotides read TGCAGTGCTAGGCATTACGGACTAGCGGGATCAGGCGAGCAGTTCTTC. Its translation is CSARHYGLAGSGEQFF. This chain joins TRBV20-1 and TRBJ2-1; 12 positions agree with TRBD2. Losses at the gene ends were 3 bases for V and 10 bases for J; bases not matched to a gene: 13. The CDR3 totals 16 residues. The V gene's germline CDR1 is DFQATT and CDR2 SNEGSKA (reference sequence).

The chain employs TRBV10-3 and TRBJ2-1, with 7 bases that match TRBD2. Germline CDR1 is ENHRY and CDR2 is SYGVKD. The CDR3 covers 16 residues. The J segment lost 7 bases and the V segment lost 0 bases, leaving 9 bases of the junction unmatched. CDR3 sequence (DNA): TGTGCCATCAGTGAGTCGATTCTAGCGGACACAAATGAGCAGTTCTTC. Translation gives CAISESILADTNEQFF.

This clonotype was counted at least ten times. The CDR3 is CASSLAGRGTGDTQYF. CDR3 DNA: TGTGCCAGCAGCTTAGCTGGTAGGGGTACAGGAGATACGCAGTATTTT. V is TRBV7-2 and J is TRBJ2-3; tentatively, D is TRBD1 (5 bases). Trimming removed 0 bases at V and 5 bases at J, with 15 bases between. CDR1 and CDR2 (germline): SGHTA, FQGNSA. The CDR3 is 16 residues long.

This clonotype showed up just a few times. The chain combines TRBV4-2 with TRBJ2-7; TRBD2 matches 8 bases. The CDR3 totals 15 residues. V shed 1 base, J shed 5 bases, and the junction held 7 bases outside the gene matches. The V gene's germline CDR1 is LGHNA and CDR2 YNFKEQ. The CDR3 loop is CASSQGPGGIHEQYF. CDR3 coding DNA: TGTGCCAGCAGCCAAGGGCCGGGAGGGATTCACGAGCAGTACTTC.

Ten or more counts support this clonotype. The rearrangement links TRBV6-6 to TRBJ1-5; the D gene is possibly TRBD1 (6 bases). There are 13 residues in the CDR3. Germline CDR1 MNHNY, CDR2 SVGAGI (reference sequence). V was shortened by 7 bases and J by 4 bases, with 11 bases between the two germline ends. CDR3 region: CASTDTGNQPQHF. The CDR3 DNA is TGTGCCAGCACCGACACAGGGAATCAGCCCCAGCATTTT.

This clonotype was detected a few times. The chain employs TRBV6-1 and TRBJ2-1; the D is unclear. Germline CDR1 MNHNS, CDR2 SASEGT. The CDR3 spans 16 residues. V dropped 5 bases and J dropped 0 bases, with 14 bases sitting between them. The CDR3 sequence: CASSREKRFSYNEQFF. Here the CDR3 DNA reads TGTGCCAGCAGTCGAGAAAAGAGATTCTCCTACAATGAGCAGTTCTTC.

This clonotype has more than one count but fewer than ten. The J gene is TRBJ2-7, the V gene TRBV20-1; 7 bases fit TRBD1. In germline, CDR1 is DFQATT, CDR2 SNEGSKA (reference sequence). The CDR3 extends over 15 amino acids. V lost 1 base and J lost 1; bases outside the gene matches: 7. The CDR3 DNA is TGCAGTGCTAGAGTGGGGACAGTGGTTTCCTACGAGCAGTACTTC. Amino acid sequence: CSARVGTVVSYEQYF.

This clonotype was counted between two and nine times. This chain joins TRBV7-9 and TRBJ1-1; 7 nucleotides agree with TRBD1. The CDR3 has 15 amino acids. Looked up from germline, CDR1 is SEHNR and CDR2 is FQNEAQ (reference sequence). Trimming removed 5 bases from V and 5 bases from J; junction bases left unmatched: 11. The CDR3: CASSRNQGVVTEAFF. For the CDR3, the DNA is TGTGCCAGCAGCCGAAACCAGGGGGTAGTTACTGAAGCTTTCTTT.

At least ten counts were recorded for this clonotype. The gene calls are TRBV20-1 and TRBJ2-7, with D perhaps matching TRBD2 (6 bases). The CDR3 is made up of 11 amino acids. Germline lookup yields CDR1 DFQATT and CDR2 SNEGSKA (reference sequence). V lost 6 bases and J lost 3, with 9 bases in between. The CDR3 region is CSAKDYYEQYF. CDR3 sequence (DNA): TGCAGTGCGAAGGACTACTACGAGCAGTACTTC.

At least ten counts were recorded for this clonotype. The V and J genes are TRBV5-1 and TRBJ2-4; D is possibly TRBD1 (5 bases). CDR3 length: 13 residues. Germline V CDR1 and CDR2: SGHRS, YFSETQ. Trimming removed 2 bases from V and 5 bases from J, with 8 bases in between. CDR3 protein: CASSLTRENIQYF. CDR3 nucleotide sequence: TGCGCCAGCAGCTTAACCAGGGAAAACATTCAGTACTTC.

The rearrangement joins TRBV5-6 to TRBJ2-2; 10 bases are shared with TRBD2. V gave up 1 base and J gave up 4 bases; unmatched junction bases: 10. The CDR3 extends over 18 amino acids. CDR1 and CDR2 (germline): SGHDT, YYEEEE. CDR3 sequence reads: CASSLTSGTLWLTGELFF. The DNA for the CDR3 is TGTGCCAGCAGCTTGACTAGCGGGACGCTCTGGCTCACCGGGGAGCTGTTTTTT.

This clonotype was seen many times. J is TRBJ2-7 and V is TRBV12-3 or TRBV12-4, with TRBD1 matching 8 bases. The CDR3 totals 15 residues. V lost 6 bases to trimming and J lost 2 bases; unmatched junction nucleotides: 9. CDR3 sequence reads: CASRGTGTGAYEQYF. In DNA, the CDR3 is TGTGCCAGCAGAGGAACCGGGACAGGAGCCTACGAGCAGTACTTC.

This clonotype was detected many times. The chain has TRBV20-1 and TRBJ2-1, with D unclear. There are 13 residues in the CDR3. Germline V gene sequence: CDR1 DFQATT, CDR2 SNEGSKA (reference sequence). V was clipped by 5 bases and J by 0 bases, with 8 bases between them. The CDR3 protein is CSACQSSYNEQFF. As DNA, the CDR3 is TGCAGTGCTTGCCAAAGCTCCTACAATGAGCAGTTCTTC.